The rows below give T cell receptor beta chains drawn from one sample of a study of blood T cell repertoires in COVID-19. Assay: immunoSEQ multiplex PCR; the TCRdb copy retains only in-frame clones and omits some. Of over 95,000 clones in the sample, more than 65% were seen once. The sequencing sample was made of peripheral blood. These receptors all stem from a man in his forties or fifties with acute or convalescent COVID-19. The CDR3 runs from the conserved cysteine through the conserved F or W. The order of the fields is D gene, clone size, V gene, J gene, CDR3 protein, CDR3 DNA. The D gene is left open where the match is weak. Size is omitted from some rows. Given values are once, few, many or a class for expanded clones.

d_call: .
clone_size: .
v_call: TRBV2
j_call: TRBJ2-5
cdr3_aa: CASTEERPPGTQYF
cdr3_nt: TGTGCCAGCACAGAAGAGCGGCCCCCGGGGACCCAGTACTTC

d_call: .
clone_size: .
v_call: TRBV10-2
j_call: TRBJ1-2
cdr3_aa: CASSGLEGGAVYGYTF
cdr3_nt: TGCGCCAGCAGTGGCCTTGAGGGGGGGGCTGTCTATGGCTACACCTTC

d_call: TRBD2
clone_size: .
v_call: TRBV27
j_call: TRBJ2-7
cdr3_aa: CASSSSGGSYEQYF
cdr3_nt: TGTGCCAGCAGTTCTAGCGGGGGCTCCTACGAGCAGTACTTC

d_call: TRBD1
clone_size: few
v_call: TRBV5-1
j_call: TRBJ2-7
cdr3_aa: CASHPGQASYEQYF
cdr3_nt: TGCGCCAGCCACCCGGGACAGGCGTCCTACGAGCAGTACTTC

d_call: .
clone_size: .
v_call: TRBV6-5
j_call: TRBJ1-1
cdr3_aa: CASSWTEMNTEAFF
cdr3_nt: TGTGCCAGCAGCTGGACAGAGATGAACACTGAAGCTTTCTTT

d_call: .
clone_size: .
v_call: TRBV29-1
j_call: TRBJ1-3
cdr3_aa: CSVPGPGNTIYF
cdr3_nt: TGCAGCGTTCCAGGGCCTGGAAACACCATATATTTT

d_call: TRBD1
clone_size: .
v_call: TRBV28
j_call: TRBJ1-5
cdr3_aa: CASSFGAQGSIQPQHF
cdr3_nt: TGTGCCAGCAGTTTCGGGGCACAGGGGAGTATTCAGCCCCAGCATTTT

d_call: .
clone_size: .
v_call: TRBV19
j_call: TRBJ1-3
cdr3_aa: CASSTKTPPLGPGNTIYF
cdr3_nt: TGTGCCAGTAGTACTAAGACTCCCCCATTGGGTCCTGGAAACACCATATATTTT

d_call: .
clone_size: .
v_call: TRBV19
j_call: TRBJ1-5
cdr3_aa: CASSPSAGSKASNQPQHF
cdr3_nt: TGTGCCAGTAGTCCCTCGGCAGGTTCTAAGGCTAGCAATCAGCCCCAGCATTTT

d_call: .
clone_size: .
v_call: TRBV6-5
j_call: TRBJ2-6
cdr3_aa: CASSWANTGANVLTF
cdr3_nt: TGTGCCAGCAGTTGGGCGAACACTGGGGCCAACGTCCTGACTTTC

d_call: .
clone_size: .
v_call: TRBV4-1
j_call: TRBJ2-3
cdr3_aa: CASSQPGDPTDTQYF
cdr3_nt: TGCGCCAGCAGCCAACCGGGAGACCCCACAGATACGCAGTATTTT

d_call: TRBD1
clone_size: .
v_call: TRBV29-1
j_call: TRBJ1-2
cdr3_aa: CSAPRQGPGYGYTF
cdr3_nt: TGCAGCGCGCCGAGACAGGGTCCTGGCTATGGCTACACCTTC

d_call: TRBD1
clone_size: .
v_call: TRBV27
j_call: TRBJ2-3
cdr3_aa: CASNPTGSTDTQYF
cdr3_nt: TGTGCCAGCAACCCGACAGGGAGCACAGATACGCAGTATTTT

d_call: TRBD1
clone_size: .
v_call: TRBV6-4
j_call: TRBJ1-6
cdr3_aa: CASSTGGSDNSPLHF
cdr3_nt: TGTGCCAGCAGTACAGGGGGCAGCGATAATTCACCCCTCCACTTT

d_call: .
clone_size: few
v_call: TRBV30
j_call: TRBJ2-7
cdr3_aa: CAWNRDPYEQYF
cdr3_nt: TGTGCCTGGAACCGGGATCCTTACGAGCAGTACTTC

d_call: .
clone_size: .
v_call: TRBV9
j_call: TRBJ1-1
cdr3_aa: CASTTEGSEAFF
cdr3_nt: TGTGCCAGCACCACAGAGGGCAGTGAAGCTTTCTTT

d_call: TRBD1
clone_size: .
v_call: TRBV3-1/TRBV3-2
j_call: TRBJ2-3
cdr3_aa: CASSPWTGVADTQYF
cdr3_nt: TGTGCCAGCAGCCCTTGGACAGGGGTGGCAGATACGCAGTATTTT